The source of this TCR beta chain is a study of siplizumab effects on memory and regulatory T cells. TCRdb keeps only in-frame clones here, not all; method: immunoSEQ multiplex PCR. Of tens of thousands of clones listed, approximately 87% were seen once; the top ten hold approximately 4%. The V gene end was trimmed by 6 bases and the J gene end by 6 bases; junction bases not matched to a gene: 16. CDR3 length equals 19 residues. Germline values: CDR1 ENHRY, CDR2 SYGVKD. Remarks on this clone: The target antigen is unknown.

Overall study results and limits: Poor capture below about 10^-5 frequency left most alloreactive clones unmapped to unstimulated subsets. Unstimulated naive T cells seemed to show more diversity than memory cells did, and they also seemed to be among the major contributors to the alloresponse. For siplizumab cultures, the suppressive function of their proliferating Tregs was not confirmed.

Naive, memory, effector memory and TEMRA subsets that were unstimulated underwent sequencing in a few donor pairs. Sequencing was done on a sample of memory CD4+ T cells sorted from blood. The rearrangement links TRBV10-3 to TRBJ2-2; 13 nucleotides match TRBD2. The sequence was collected from a human donor in good health. The CDR3 region is CAIRKPGLAGTLGPGELFF. The CDR3 bases are TGTGCCATCAGAAAGCCGGGACTAGCGGGAACTTTAGGGCCCGGGGAGCTGTTTTTT.